The 28 T cell receptor beta chains below come from one sample, sequenced in a study of T cells in Graves' hyperthyroidism and ophthalmopathy. Amplification targeted TCR beta CDR3 regions from RNA transcripts. The HTBI primer set drove a first-round RT-PCR of the TCR CDR3. TCRdb re-derived calls from the multiplex PCR reads in MiXCR, one entry per CDR3 protein. The sample records hundreds of thousands of distinct CDR3 sequences, 22% being singletons. The sample taken for sequencing was blood. The receptors were sampled from a man aged 25-45 years with Graves' ophthalmopathy.

There are a few counts of this clonotype. The J gene is TRBJ2-6, the V gene TRBV7-3, with D hard to call. CDR3 length equals 16 residues. V lost 1 base and J 4 bases, leaving 11 bases between the germline ends. The germline gives CDR1 SGHTA, CDR2 FQGTGA. DNA of the CDR3: TGTGCCAGCAGCTTAAACGGCCAGGCCGGGGCCAACGTCCTGACTTTC. Translation gives CASSLNGQAGANVLTF.

This rearrangement joins TRBV6-1 to TRBJ2-3; 7 bases line up with TRBD2. The germline V gene has CDR1 MNHNS and CDR2 SASEGT. The J segment lost 8 bases and the V segment lost 5 bases, leaving 7 bases of the junction unmatched. This CDR3 spans 13 amino acids. This chain's CDR3 is CASSTGGSGTQYF. CDR3 DNA sequence: TGTGCCAGCAGTACAGGCGGGAGCGGTACGCAGTATTTT.

In its sample, this clonotype was seen a few times. The chain couples TRBV28 to TRBJ2-1; TRBD2 matches 9 bases. With V trimmed by 4 bases and J by 4 bases, 8 bases remained unmatched. The CDR3 runs to 16 residues. Per germline, CDR1 MDHEN and CDR2 SYDVKM. CDR3 region: CASSSFSGSSYNEQFF. The CDR3 DNA sequence: TGTGCCAGCAGTTCCTTTAGCGGGAGTAGTTACAATGAGCAGTTCTTC.

Remarks on this clonotype: One base away lies a much larger clone, so this may be a sequencing read error. Likely a read error: the CDR3 ends without its conserved phenylalanine or tryptophan. The chain has TRBV11-3 and TRBJ2-2; TRBD1 is a possible D gene (6 bases). Trimming left V 4 bases short and J 7 bases short, with 16 bases between. The CDR3 sequence is 15 residues long. In germline, CDR1 is SGHNT, CDR2 YENEEA. CDR3 bases: TGTGCCAGCAGCTCACGGGACACCCCTCGCGGGGAGCTGTTTCTT. Protein: CASSSRDTPRGELFL.

This chain joins TRBV10-2 and TRBJ2-7; 9 nucleotides line up with TRBD1. Trimming took 6 bases from V and 3 from J; bases not matched to a gene: 9. The CDR3 spans 15 residues. The germline CDR1 and CDR2 sequences are WSHSY and SAAADI. CDR3 amino acids: CASRTGGLKNYEQYF. For the CDR3, the DNA is TGCGCCAGCAGAACAGGGGGCCTAAAGAACTACGAGCAGTACTTC.

The chain joins TRBV28 to TRBJ1-2; 12 bases map to TRBD1. J was trimmed by 7 bases and V by 2 bases; bases with no gene match: 5. CDR1 MDHEN and CDR2 SYDVKM come from the germline V gene. The CDR3 runs to 15 residues. In nucleotides, the CDR3 is TGTGCCAGCAGTTTAGTGGGACAGGGGGCGGTTGGCTACACCTTC. Amino acids: CASSLVGQGAVGYTF.

This clonotype was seen many times. The chain couples TRBV12-3 or TRBV12-4 to TRBJ1-2; D unclear. With 2 bases removed from V and 6 bases from J, the gap between germline ends came to 13 bases. The CDR3 loop spans 14 amino acids. The CDR3 spells CASSLLPTRDGYTF. In DNA, the CDR3 is TGTGCCAGCAGTTTACTCCCCACGCGTGATGGCTACACCTTC.

This clonotype was picked up a small number of times. The CDR3 loop reads CATSRDGDRGRNEQFF. The CDR3 region has the DNA TGTGCCACCAGCAGAGATGGGGACAGGGGGAGAAATGAGCAGTTCTTC. The chain is built from TRBV15 and TRBJ2-1, with 11 nucleotides matching TRBD1. Germline trimming cut 0 bases from V and 7 bases from J; bases unmatched to any gene: 5. The germline gives CDR1 LNHNV, CDR2 YYDKDF (reference sequence). The CDR3 length is 16 residues.

Comment on this clonotype: One junction end does not reproduce the germline sequence, and a read error may be involved. The chain couples TRBV7-6 to TRBJ2-3, with 8 bases matching TRBD2. CDR1 is SGHVS and CDR2 is FNYEAQ in the germline V gene. There are 15 residues in the CDR3. This CDR3 is CASSQIAGHTGTQYF. For the CDR3, the DNA is TGTGCCAGCAGCCAAATAGCGGGACACACAGGTACGCAGTATTTT.

This clonotype appeared a few times. The V and J genes are TRBV10-2 and TRBJ1-5; TRBD1 aligns across 8 bases. From germline, CDR1 is WSHSY and CDR2 SAAADI. Germline trimming cut 6 bases from V and 5 bases from J; bases unmatched to any gene: 6. The CDR3 covers 14 residues. CDR3 residues: CASRDGQGYQPQHF. The CDR3, as DNA: TGCGCCAGCAGAGACGGACAGGGTTATCAGCCCCAGCATTTT.

In this sample, this clonotype turned up a few times. This chain links TRBV3-1 with TRBJ2-7, with 8 bases that match TRBD1. Germline V gene sequence: CDR1 LGHDT, CDR2 YNNKEL (reference sequence). Trimming took 4 bases from V and 3 from J; bases not matched to a gene: 8. CDR3 length: 15 amino acids. For the CDR3, the DNA is TGTGCCAGCAGCCTGGGCGTCGGACAGGGCTACGAGCAGTACTTC. Translation gives CASSLGVGQGYEQYF.

Ten or more counts support this clonotype. The chain links TRBV5-1 to TRBJ1-1, with 7 bases fitting TRBD1. The CDR3 totals 14 residues. V lost 1 base to trimming and J lost 10 bases; unmatched junction nucleotides: 10. Per germline, CDR1 SGHRS and CDR2 YFSETQ. In nucleotides, the CDR3 is TGCGCCAGCAGCTTGAGACAGGGCCGGGAGGGAGCTTTCTTT. The encoded protein is CASSLRQGREGAFF.

In its sample, this clonotype was seen many times. The J gene is TRBJ1-1, the V gene TRBV6-2 or TRBV6-3; a weak D match, TRBD1 (6 bases). This CDR3 contains 18 residues. The germline V gene has CDR1 MNHEY and CDR2 SVGEGT. Trimming pared 2 bases from V and 1 base from J, leaving 20 bases between. Here the CDR3 reads CASSYGGAMASENTEAFF. CDR3 in DNA: TGTGCCAGCAGTTACGGGGGGGCCATGGCATCGGAGAACACTGAAGCTTTCTTT.

This clonotype was counted only a few times. DNA for the CDR3: TGTGCCAGCAGCTCGAGAGCAAGGGCAGATACGCAGTATTTT. It specifies CASSSRARADTQYF. The chain is built from TRBV7-2 and TRBJ2-3; D remains ambiguous. Trimming shortened V by 4 bases and J by 4 bases, and 12 bases separated the two germline ends. In germline, CDR1 is SGHTA, CDR2 FQGNSA. This CDR3 has 14 residues.

This clonotype was counted many times. V and J are TRBV12-3 or TRBV12-4 and TRBJ2-1; D may be TRBD1 (6 bases). The CDR3 runs 13 residues. V lost 7 bases, J lost 6 bases, and 13 bases lay in between. CDR3 bases: TGTGCCAGCACCCCTGGACAGCCCAATGAGCAGTTCTTC. Amino acid sequence: CASTPGQPNEQFF.

Concerning this clonotype: Sequence at one end of the junction differs from germline and may be a read error. The J gene is TRBJ2-1, the V gene TRBV5-1; D could derive from TRBD1 or TRBD2 (5 bases each). This CDR3 spans 13 amino acids. Looked up from germline, CDR1 is SGHRS and CDR2 is YFSETQ. The CDR3 nucleotides are TGCGCCAGCAGCCGGGGCGGGTACAGTGAGCAGTTCTTC. It translates to CASSRGGYSEQFF.

V is TRBV28 and J is TRBJ1-5, with D unresolved. CDR3 size: 11 residues. V gave up 3 bases and J gave up 13 bases, with 10 bases separating them. The germline V gene has CDR1 MDHEN and CDR2 SYDVKM. The CDR3 loop is CASSLVEIQHF. The CDR3, as DNA: TGTGCCAGCAGTTTGGTGGAGATTCAGCATTTT. Variable domain in full (rest from reference TRBV28 and TRBJ1-5): DVKVTQSSRYLVKRTGEKVFLECVQDMDHENMFWYRQDPGLGLRLIYFSYDVKMKEKGDIPEGYSVSREKKERFSLILESASTNQTSMYLCASSLVEIQHFGDGTRLSIL.

The table lists this clonotype with many counts. The J gene is TRBJ1-2, the V gene TRBV28; D might be TRBD1 (6 bases). Germline-derived CDR1 and CDR2 are MDHEN and SYDVKM. The V end was cut by 4 bases, the J end by 1 base, with 13 bases between. The CDR3 covers 15 residues. CDR3 in amino acids: CASSWTALFNYGYTF. CDR3 coding DNA: TGTGCCAGCAGTTGGACAGCTCTCTTTAACTATGGCTACACCTTC.

This clonotype was counted only a few times. The chain combines TRBV6-1 with TRBJ2-1, with 10 bases identical to TRBD2. Trimming removed 5 bases from V and 6 bases from J; junction bases left unmatched: 7. CDR3 length: 15 amino acids. CDR1 is MNHNS, CDR2 SASEGT, per germline. Here the CDR3 DNA reads TGTGCCAGCAGTTCCTTCAGCGGGAGGGCCAATGAGCAGTTCTTC. Translating gives CASSSFSGRANEQFF.

In the case of this clonotype: This may be a read error, as it is one base from a much larger clone. The J gene is TRBJ1-5, the V gene TRBV13; 11 nucleotides agree with TRBD1. The germline gives CDR1 PRHDT, CDR2 FYEKMQ (reference sequence). The CDR3 contains 15 residues. V lost 9 bases to trimming and J lost 3 bases; unmatched junction nucleotides: 7. This chain's CDR3 is CARSRGQGVNQPQHF. DNA for the CDR3: TGTGCCAGGAGCAGGGGACAGGGGGTCAATCAGCCCCAGCATTTT.

This clonotype showed up just a few times. The chain has TRBV7-9 and TRBJ2-7; no definite D call. This CDR3 has 12 amino acids. In germline, CDR1 is SEHNR, CDR2 FQNEAQ (reference sequence). V lost 2 bases and J lost 2, with 4 bases in between. This CDR3 is CASSLKTYEQYF. The CDR3 DNA is TGTGCCAGCAGCTTAAAAACCTACGAGCAGTACTTC.

This clonotype has more than one count but fewer than ten. The chain recombines TRBV6-1 with TRBJ2-3; no clear D. CDR1 is MNHNS and CDR2 is SASEGT in the germline V gene. V lost 8 bases to trimming and J lost 3 bases, with 15 bases between them. This CDR3 comprises 14 residues. The CDR3 reads CASGVTVSTDTQYF. CDR3 nucleotide sequence: TGTGCCAGCGGGGTAACGGTTTCGACAGATACGCAGTATTTT.

The chain is built from TRBV6-1 and TRBJ2-5; 7 nucleotides line up with TRBD1. Looked up from germline, CDR1 is MNHNS and CDR2 is SASEGT. The CDR3 loop spans 15 amino acids. The junction had 10 bases not matched to a gene; V was cut back by 1 base and J by 8 bases. The CDR3 protein is CASSEVPGGQSTQYF. The CDR3 DNA reads TGTGCCAGCAGTGAAGTTCCAGGGGGACAGAGTACCCAGTACTTC.

This clonotype was detected only once. V usage is TRBV6-2 or TRBV6-3 and J usage is TRBJ2-5; tentatively, D is TRBD2 (6 bases). The V end lost 5 bases, the J end lost 4 bases, and 17 bases lay between the germline ends. Germline V gene sequence: CDR1 MNHEY, CDR2 SVGEGT. There are 15 residues in the CDR3. Here the CDR3 reads CASSPPGLEGETQYF. The CDR3 DNA reads TGTGCCAGCAGTCCCCCGGGACTCGAGGGAGAGACCCAGTACTTC.

The chain carries TRBV9 and TRBJ2-1; D is perhaps TRBD2 (5 bases). The germline CDR1 and CDR2 sequences are SGDLS and YYNGEE. The CDR3 runs to 16 residues. Deletions cut 3 bases from V and 7 bases from J, with 20 bases between. The CDR3 loop is CASSAAGRALRNEQFF. The CDR3 region has the DNA TGTGCCAGCAGCGCAGCCGGGCGGGCCCTAAGGAATGAGCAGTTCTTC.

The chain couples TRBV28 to TRBJ1-1; no clear D gene. This CDR3 has 15 amino acids. The ends were cut back, 7 bases at V and 1 base at J, with 16 bases in the middle. The germline gives CDR1 MDHEN, CDR2 SYDVKM. The CDR3 is CASNPHGSSNTEAFF. The CDR3 nucleotides read TGTGCCAGCAACCCGCACGGCAGCTCGAACACTGAAGCTTTCTTT.

V gene TRBV6-1 combines with J gene TRBJ1-5; D unresolved. V lost 9 bases to trimming and J lost 7 bases, with 4 bases between them. Germline V gene sequence: CDR1 MNHNS, CDR2 SASEGT. The CDR3 contains 9 residues. DNA of the CDR3: TGTGCCAGTGGACAGCCCCAGCATTTT. It yields the protein CASGQPQHF.

This chain joins TRBV19 and TRBJ1-1, with TRBD1 as a possible D gene (6 bases). V dropped 5 bases and J dropped 4 bases, with 14 bases sitting between them. There are 14 residues in the CDR3. Germline CDR1 reads LNHDA; CDR2 reads SQIVND (reference sequence). For the CDR3, the DNA is TGTGCCAGTAGTCATACAGGGAGTGGCACTGAAGCTTTCTTT. This encodes CASSHTGSGTEAFF.